A single TCR beta chain is shown here with its context. PCR primers comprised 60 Vbeta and 13 Jbeta primers. This table comes from immunoSEQ multiplex PCR, and its TCRdb copy is limited to in-frame clones, with some not included. Recorded for this sample: some 200,000 clones. Per germline, CDR1 LNHDA and CDR2 SQIVND (reference sequence). The CDR3 consists of 14 residues. Trimming removed 5 bases from V and 4 bases from J; junction bases left unmatched: 7. The data were taken from a study of cytomegalovirus exposure and HLA in healthy donors. This rearrangement joins TRBV19 to TRBJ1-1, with TRBD1 identical over 7 bases. The receptor was derived from a boy between 10 and 17 years old in good health and CMV-seronegative. Input material: PBMCs. The CDR3 sequence: CASSPGTEFTEAFF. CDR3 sequence (DNA): TGTGCCAGTAGTCCCGGGACAGAATTCACTGAAGCTTTCTTT. The full variable domain, with the rest looked up from reference TRBV19 and TRBJ1-1, is DGGITQSPKYLFRKEGQNVTLSCEQNLNHDAMYWYRQDPGQGLRLIYYSQIVNDFQKGDIAEGYSVSREKKESFPLTVTSAQKNPTAFYLCASSPGTEFTEAFFGQGTRLTVV.